The 10 T cell receptor beta chains given below trace back to one sample, sequenced in a study of blood T cells in healthy people across ages. The second PCR ran 7 to 11 cycles with a sample-barcoded 5' primer and J-beta primers. TCRdb reprocessed the 5' RACE reads with MiXCR, giving one entry per CDR3 protein. The sample includes about 1.8 million distinct CDR3 sequences, less than 50% of them seen just once. Material for sequencing was blood. These receptors were taken from a woman between 40 and 50 years old in good health.

This clonotype was found many times. This chain links TRBV7-2 with TRBJ2-5; D unclear. Germline V gives CDR1 SGHTA, CDR2 FQGNSA. V dropped 3 bases and J dropped 1 base, with 6 bases sitting between them. The CDR3 covers 13 residues. CDR3 sequence reads: CASSFQIQETQYF. The CDR3 coding sequence is TGTGCCAGCAGCTTCCAAATCCAAGAGACCCAGTACTTC.

The chain links TRBV24-1 to TRBJ1-2; 8 bases agree with TRBD1. CDR1 is KGHDR, CDR2 SFDVKD, per germline. J lost 3 bases, V lost 2 bases, and 4 bases had no gene match. This CDR3 has 15 residues. Written as DNA, the CDR3 is TGTGCCACCAGTGATTACGGGACAGGCTACTATGGCTACACCTTC. Amino acids: CATSDYGTGYYGYTF.

The chain links TRBV6-5 to TRBJ2-7; 8 bases map to TRBD2. CDR1 and CDR2 from the germline V gene are MNHEY and SVGAGI. V trimming: 6 bases; J trimming: 7 bases; junction bases outside the gene matches: 17. CDR3 length: 16 residues. For the CDR3, the DNA is TGTGCCAGCAGCCTCCGGGGGGGCCCACCCACGCGGGAGCAGTACTTC. Amino acid sequence: CASSLRGGPPTREQYF.

The chain joins TRBV9 to TRBJ1-4; D remains unclear. This CDR3 has 15 residues. CDR1 and CDR2 (germline): SGDLS, YYNGEE. V was trimmed by 4 bases and J by 3 bases, leaving 13 bases between them. DNA of the CDR3: TGTGCCAGCAGCCCCCCCGGATACGCTAATGAAAAACTGTTTTTT. Translated: CASSPPGYANEKLFF.

The gene calls are TRBV12-3 or TRBV12-4 and TRBJ2-3; D is ambiguous. The CDR3 runs 14 residues. Trimming cost V 3 bases and J 1 base, with 8 bases left between them. CDR3 residues: CASSFDFRTDTQYF. For the CDR3, the DNA is TGTGCCAGCAGTTTTGACTTTCGCACAGATACGCAGTATTTT.

This clonotype was seen more than once but under ten times. The chain has TRBV4-2 and TRBJ1-2; 11 nucleotides agree with TRBD1. The CDR3 length is 15 residues. Unmatched junction bases numbered 2, after V lost 1 base and J lost 4 bases. CDR1 is LGHNA, CDR2 YNFKEQ, per germline. The CDR3: CASSQGTGGGYGYTF. Written as DNA, the CDR3 is TGTGCCAGCAGCCAAGGGACAGGGGGCGGCTATGGCTACACCTTC.

The V and J genes are TRBV7-2 and TRBJ2-3; 7 positions agree with TRBD2. The CDR3 sequence is 15 residues long. Trimming took 5 bases from V and 1 from J; bases not matched to a gene: 6. Per the germline V gene, CDR1 is SGHTA and CDR2 is FQGNSA. The CDR3 reads CASSKSGEGTDTQYF. The CDR3 DNA follows: TGTGCCAGCAGCAAAAGCGGGGAGGGCACAGATACGCAGTATTTT.

Regarding this clonotype: Its ends do not fully match the called genes, so a read error is possible. The chain carries TRBV7-8 and TRBJ1-6; D remains unclear. Germline CDR1 reads SGHVS; CDR2 reads FQNEAQ. The CDR3 has 14 amino acids. This CDR3 reads CTSSLTGRDSPLHF. CDR3 in DNA: TGTACCAGCAGCTTAACTGGCCGGGATTCACCCCTCCACTTT.

The chain links TRBV20-1 to TRBJ1-5; the D gene is possibly TRBD1 (6 bases). From germline, CDR1 is DFQATT and CDR2 SNEGSKA (reference sequence). The CDR3 has 16 amino acids. Trimming stripped 2 bases from V and 2 bases from J, with 16 bases between. The CDR3 region has the DNA TGCAGTGCTAGACCCCAACAGGGAATCGGCAATCAGCCCCAGCATTTT. It codes for CSARPQQGIGNQPQHF.

The CDR3 DNA is TGTGCCAGCAGCGTAGACTTAGGGACAGGGGTACTCTACGAGCAGTACTTC. Translating it yields CASSVDLGTGVLYEQYF. The rearrangement joins TRBV9 to TRBJ2-7, with 10 bases aligning to TRBD1. The CDR3 totals 17 residues. V trimming: 0 bases; J trimming: 3 bases; junction bases outside the gene matches: 9. Looked up from germline, CDR1 is SGDLS and CDR2 is YYNGEE.